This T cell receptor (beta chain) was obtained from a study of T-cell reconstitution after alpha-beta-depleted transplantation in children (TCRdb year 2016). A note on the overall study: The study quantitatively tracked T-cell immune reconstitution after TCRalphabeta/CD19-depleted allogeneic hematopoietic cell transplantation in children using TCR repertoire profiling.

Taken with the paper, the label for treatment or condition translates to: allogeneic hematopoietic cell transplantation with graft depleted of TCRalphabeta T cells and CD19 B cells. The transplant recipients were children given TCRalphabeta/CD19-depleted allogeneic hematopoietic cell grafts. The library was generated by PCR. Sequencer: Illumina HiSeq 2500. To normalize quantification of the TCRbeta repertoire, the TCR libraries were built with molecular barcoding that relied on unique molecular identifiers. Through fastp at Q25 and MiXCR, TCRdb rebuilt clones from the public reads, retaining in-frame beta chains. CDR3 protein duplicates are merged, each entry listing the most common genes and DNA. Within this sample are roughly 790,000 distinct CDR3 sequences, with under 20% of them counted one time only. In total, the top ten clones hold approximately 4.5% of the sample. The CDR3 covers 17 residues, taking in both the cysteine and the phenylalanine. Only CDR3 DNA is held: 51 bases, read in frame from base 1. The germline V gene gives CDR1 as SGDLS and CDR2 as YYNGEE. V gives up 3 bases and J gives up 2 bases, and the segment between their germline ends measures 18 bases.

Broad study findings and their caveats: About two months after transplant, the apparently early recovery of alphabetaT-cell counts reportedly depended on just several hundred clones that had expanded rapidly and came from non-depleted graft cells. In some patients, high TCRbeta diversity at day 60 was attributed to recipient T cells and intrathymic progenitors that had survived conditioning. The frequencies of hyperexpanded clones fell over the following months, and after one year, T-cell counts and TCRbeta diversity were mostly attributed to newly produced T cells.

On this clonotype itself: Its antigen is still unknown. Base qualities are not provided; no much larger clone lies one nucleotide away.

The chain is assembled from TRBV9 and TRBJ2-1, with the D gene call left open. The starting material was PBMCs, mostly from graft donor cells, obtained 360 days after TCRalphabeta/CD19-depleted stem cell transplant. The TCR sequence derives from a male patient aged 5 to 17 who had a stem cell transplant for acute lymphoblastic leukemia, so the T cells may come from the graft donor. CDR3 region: CASSGGIQRNPYNEQFF. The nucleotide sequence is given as TGTGCCAGCAGCGGGGGAATTCAGAGGAACCCCTACAATGAGCAGTTCTTC.